This T cell receptor beta chain originates from a study of vaccination and CD4 T cells after COVID-19. Points from the study as a whole: The study found that a median approximately 90% of reactive clones in convalescent patients appeared only post-vaccination.

Regarding treatment: approximately 11-day PBMC culture with coronavirus spike peptide pools or control peptides (ViraFEST assay). Using peptide pools, antigen-specific T cells were expanded in ViraFEST before TCRs were sequenced. CDR3 length: 11 amino acids. V lost 3 bases and J lost 0, with 0 bases in between. The germline V gene encodes CDR1 SGHTA and CDR2 FQGNSA. Sequence data for DNA of cultured CD4+ T cells were generated by the Oncomine TCR Beta short-read assay. Each CDR3 protein is one row after TCRdb ran MiXCR on the PCR reads. The sample has around 19,000 distinct CDR3 sequences; around 60% are singletons. Remarks on this clonotype: Its antigen is as yet unknown.

The chain employs TRBV7-2 and TRBJ2-7, with no clear D. This specimen consisted of CD4+ T cells from blood, cultured in vitro, obtained after SARS-CoV-2 vaccination. The sequence derives from a human donor who had recovered from COVID-19. CDR3 sequence: CASSFSYEQYF. DNA of the CDR3: TGTGCCAGCAGCTTCTCCTACGAGCAGTACTTC.